This TCR beta chain derives from a study of graft-versus-host responses after intestinal transplantation (dated by TCRdb to about 2021). Turning to the overall study: The transplants that recipients got were multivisceral, liver-intestinal, or isolated intestinal. Anti-thymocyte globulin induction was given to all recipients, followed by maintenance tacrolimus and steroids for 3 to 4 years. After intestinal transplantation, graft-versus-host and host-versus-graft alloreactive T cell clones were followed in the graft, circulation and bone marrow using bulk TCR-beta CDR3 sequencing. Alloreactive clones were identified by sequencing pre-transplant mixed lymphocyte reaction products and comparing these products with unstimulated pre-transplant donor and recipient T cells. The cohort enrolled about two dozen intestinal transplant recipients, one of whom was a retransplant, and a few patients without pretransplant specimens were excluded. A peak of at least 4% donor T cells among recipient peripheral blood mononuclear cells was the definition used for donor T cell macrochimerism. Instead of going to the commercial service, samples from a few later patients were sequenced in-house on an Illumina MiSeq and processed with MiXCR. Overall study outcomes, separate from this receptor: GvH clones were found in recipient bone marrow, and some of the GvH clones appeared earlier in ileal mucosa or blood, which is consistent with an intestinal mucosal origin. High GvH to HvG T cell clonal ratios were observed in the allografts of patients with donor T cell macrochimerism. Early after transplant, peak levels of circulating GvH clones were associated with declines in HvG clones. The conclusions were limited by the relatively low number and heterogeneity of the intestinal transplant patients.

The sample's time point label is to be understood as: cells obtained before transplantation from donor or recipient. CD3+CD4+ and CD3+CD8+ populations were FACS-sorted from unstimulated pre-transplant donor and recipient cells taken from spleen or lymph nodes. As concerns this clone: Its antigen is unknown. Base quality data are lacking; no much larger clone is found one base away.

The method was the immunoSEQ multiplex PCR assay. In most patients, genomic DNA was isolated using the Qiagen DNeasy Blood and Tissue Kit and sent frozen to Adaptive Biotechnologies for TCR sequencing. For most patients, high-throughput TCR-beta CDR3 sequencing of genomic DNA was performed by Adaptive Biotechnologies. As for the authors' bioinformatics: TCR sequencing data were retrieved from Adaptive's ImmunoSEQ software for 15 to 20 patients, whereas three other patients were processed with MiXCR and VDJtools. CD4 versus CD8 sorting errors were corrected by removing sequences found in both subsets at a frequency ratio below 5:1. CDR3 nucleotide sequences shared by donor and recipient were removed because the origin of these sequences could not be assigned. To count as alloreactive, a clone needed at least 2-fold expansion over unstimulated cells and a minimum CFSE-low frequency of 0.002% (template counts) or 0.001% (read counts). Mappable clones were those detected in sequenced pre-transplant spleen, lymph node, or MLR CFSE-low populations of the donor or recipient. The cumulative frequency of alloreactive clones was calculated as a percentage of all sequences, weighted by copy number. TCRdb obtained this table from immuneACCESS and retained in-frame rearrangements with V and J assigned. These tables miss some clones; where compared with another copy, unresolved V genes account for less than half of the shortfall, and the remainder is unexplained. For V, J and clone size, that table is used; D and trimming come from the DNA. For this sample there are fewer than 120,000 clones; approximately 92% appear just once. The leading ten clones occupy about 0.51% of the sample.

Reading from cysteine to phenylalanine, the CDR3 counts 12 amino acids. The kept DNA is CDR3 alone, 36 bases in frame from the first base. At the junction V is shortened by 2 bases and J by 5 bases, with 3 bases in between. The germline V gene encodes CDR1 MDHEN and CDR2 SYDVKM. Recombination linked TRBV28 to TRBJ2-2, with the D gene call left open. The sequencing used unstimulated CD8+ T cells sorted from spleen or lymph node cells, collected before intestinal transplant. The receptor was derived from a human donor who received an intestinal transplant. The DNA sequence is as follows: TGTGCCAGCAGTTTAGAAACCGGGGAGCTGTTTTTT. It is translated as CASSLETGELFF.